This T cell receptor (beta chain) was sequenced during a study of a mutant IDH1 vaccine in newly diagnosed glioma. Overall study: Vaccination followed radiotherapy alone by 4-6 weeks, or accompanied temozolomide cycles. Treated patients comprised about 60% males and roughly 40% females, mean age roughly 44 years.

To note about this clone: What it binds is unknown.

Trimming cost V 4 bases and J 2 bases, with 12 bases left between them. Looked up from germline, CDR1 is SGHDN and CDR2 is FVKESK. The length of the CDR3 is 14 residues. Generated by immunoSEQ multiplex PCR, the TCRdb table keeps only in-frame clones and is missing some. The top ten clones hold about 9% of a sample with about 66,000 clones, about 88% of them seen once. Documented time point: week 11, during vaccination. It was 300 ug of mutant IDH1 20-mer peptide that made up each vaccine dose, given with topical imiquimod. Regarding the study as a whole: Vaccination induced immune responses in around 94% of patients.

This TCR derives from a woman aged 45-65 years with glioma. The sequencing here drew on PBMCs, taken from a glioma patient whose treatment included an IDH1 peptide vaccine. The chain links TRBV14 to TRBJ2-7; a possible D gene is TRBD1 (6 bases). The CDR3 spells CASSRGLGTYEQYF. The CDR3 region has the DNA TGTGCCAGCAGCCGGGGGCTGGGGACCTACGAGCAGTACTTC.